These 24 T cell receptor beta chains were sequenced from one sample in a study of CD8+ T cells in alopecia areata. cDNA serving as the sequencing template came from extracted, reverse transcribed RNA. Clones were read by immunoSEQ multiplex PCR, and TCRdb kept only the in-frame ones, dropping some. The sample holds 120,000 or so clones, about 50% seen once. Source material: NKG2D-low CD8+ T cells sorted from blood. These receptors all come from a human donor with alopecia areata.

This clone was observed a few times. CDR3 sequence reads: CASSLGTDTEAFF. The CDR3 DNA is TGCGCCAGCAGCTTGGGGACAGACACTGAAGCTTTCTTT. The chain uses TRBV5-1 and TRBJ1-1; a possible D gene is TRBD1 (6 bases). The CDR3 runs to 13 residues. Germline V CDR1 and CDR2: SGHRS, YFSETQ. V was clipped by 0 bases and J by 3 bases, with 6 bases between them.

V usage is TRBV28 and J usage is TRBJ1-5; D gene ambiguous. The V gene lost 3 bases and the J gene lost 7 bases, with 7 bases spanning the gap. Germline loops: CDR1 MDHEN, CDR2 SYDVKM. CDR3 size: 12 residues. The CDR3 DNA sequence: TGTGCCAGCAGTTTGGTCCACCAGCCCCAGCATTTT. Translating gives CASSLVHQPQHF. The whole variable domain, filled in from reference TRBV28 and TRBJ1-5, reads DVKVTQSSRYLVKRTGEKVFLECVQDMDHENMFWYRQDPGLGLRLIYFSYDVKMKEKGDIPEGYSVSREKKERFSLILESASTNQTSMYLCASSLVHQPQHFGDGTRLSIL.

The chain has TRBV30 and TRBJ1-1; D is possibly TRBD1 (6 bases). V dropped 7 bases and J dropped 4 bases, with 16 bases sitting between them. CDR1 GTSNPN and CDR2 SVGIG come from the germline V gene (reference sequence). There are 13 residues in the CDR3. The CDR3: CALSEQGGTEAFF. The CDR3 region has the DNA TGTGCCTTATCGGAACAGGGAGGCACTGAAGCTTTCTTT.

DNA for the CDR3: TGCAGCGTTGATAGTTTGTTGAGGAGGCACACAGATACGCAGTATTTT. Translated, it gives CSVDSLLRRHTDTQYF. The chain joins TRBV29-1 to TRBJ2-3; the D gene is possibly TRBD2 (5 bases). V was trimmed by 3 bases and J by 2 bases, leaving 18 bases between them. This CDR3 is built from 16 residues. Germline loops: CDR1 SQVTM, CDR2 ANQGSEA.

The chain carries TRBV14 and TRBJ2-7, with 7 bases lining up with TRBD2. The junction had 16 bases not matched to a gene; V was cut back by 1 base and J by 4 bases. Germline V gives CDR1 SGHDN, CDR2 FVKESK. The CDR3 is 18 amino acids. CDR3 in amino acids: CASSQGAFRLAGVYEQYF. CDR3 coding DNA: TGTGCCAGCAGCCAAGGGGCGTTTCGACTGGCGGGGGTTTACGAGCAGTACTTC.

This clone has at least ten counts. The gene calls are TRBV5-6 and TRBJ2-3; D gene unclear. Germline V gene sequence: CDR1 SGHDT, CDR2 YYEEEE. The ends were cut back, 2 bases at V and 12 bases at J, with 10 bases in the middle. CDR3 size: 11 residues. CDR3 DNA: TGTGCCAGCAGCTTCGCTACGGCCCAGTATTTT. Protein sequence: CASSFATAQYF.

This clone was seen a few times. The chain combines TRBV29-1 with TRBJ1-1; the match to TRBD1 covers 9 bases. The CDR3 covers 15 residues. From germline, CDR1 is SQVTM and CDR2 ANQGSEA. The trim removed 0 bases at V and 6 bases at J, leaving 8 bases unmatched. CDR3 sequence: CSVEDRDRAMAEAFF. The CDR3 region has the DNA TGCAGCGTTGAAGATCGGGACAGGGCAATGGCTGAAGCTTTCTTT. Supplemented by reference TRBV29-1 and TRBJ1-1, the full variable domain reads SAVISQKPSRDICQRGTSLTIQCQVDSQVTMMFWYRQQPGQSLTLIATANQGSEATYESGFVIDKFPISRPNLTFSTLTVSNMSPEDSSIYLCSVEDRDRAMAEAFFGQGTRLTVV.

This clone was found a few times. This chain uses TRBV27 with TRBJ1-5; D unresolved. Looked up from germline, CDR1 is MNHEY and CDR2 is SMNVEV (reference sequence). The germline V and J ends were trimmed by 5 bases and 2 bases, with 4 bases remaining between them. CDR3 length equals 12 residues. CDR3 nucleotide sequence: TGTGCCAGCAGTAAGCGCAATCAGCCCCAGCATTTT. It yields the protein CASSKRNQPQHF.

The chain employs TRBV11-2 and TRBJ2-7, with TRBD1 matching 8 bases. This CDR3 spans 19 amino acids. Germline V gene sequence: CDR1 SGHAT, CDR2 FQNNGV. V lost 0 bases and J lost 3; bases outside the gene matches: 16. This CDR3 is CASSLETTLTLGQGYEQYF. CDR3 sequence (DNA): TGTGCCAGCAGCTTAGAAACGACCTTAACCCTTGGACAGGGCTACGAGCAGTACTTC.

This clone was counted only a few times. The CDR3 sequence is CASSYVTRTDEQFF. In DNA form, the CDR3 reads TGTGCCAGCAGCTACGTGACTAGGACCGATGAGCAGTTCTTC. The chain recombines TRBV7-9 with TRBJ2-1; possibly TRBD2 for D (6 bases). This CDR3 has 14 amino acids. The germline CDR1 and CDR2 sequences are SEHNR and FQNEAQ (reference sequence). Trimming removed 4 bases from V and 8 bases from J, with 15 bases in between.

This chain links TRBV11-2 with TRBJ2-2; D unclear. CDR3 length: 16 residues. Trimming cost V 1 base and J 2 bases, with 11 bases left between them. Germline V gene sequence: CDR1 SGHAT, CDR2 FQNNGV. CDR3 sequence (DNA): TGTGCCAGCAGCTTAGTTCCGCAGGAAAACACCGGGGAGCTGTTTTTT. Encoded protein: CASSLVPQENTGELFF.

V and J are TRBV15 and TRBJ1-1; D gene unclear. The germline CDR1 and CDR2 sequences are LNHNV and YYDKDF (reference sequence). Deletions cut 4 bases from V and 1 base from J, with 7 bases between. CDR3 size: 13 residues. CDR3 bases: TGTGCCACCAGCAACACAGAGAACACTGAAGCTTTCTTT. As protein: CATSNTENTEAFF.

V and J are TRBV5-1 and TRBJ2-1; the D gene is possibly TRBD2 (6 bases). Trimming stripped 0 bases from V and 3 bases from J, with 10 bases between. CDR1 and CDR2 (germline): SGHRS, YFSETQ. CDR3 length: 15 residues. The CDR3 spells CASSLGGGDYNEQFF. The CDR3 DNA is TGCGCCAGCAGCTTGGGGGGAGGAGACTACAATGAGCAGTTCTTC.

This rearrangement joins TRBV7-9 to TRBJ1-1; D is possibly TRBD1 (5 bases). The V end lost 1 base, the J end lost 8 bases, and 8 bases lay between the germline ends. The CDR3 has 12 amino acids. Germline V CDR1 and CDR2: SEHNR, FQNEAQ (reference sequence). DNA of the CDR3: TGTGCCAGCAGCTTAGTTCCAGGGGAAGCTTTCTTT. Protein sequence: CASSLVPGEAFF.

A few counts support this clone. This chain links TRBV29-1 with TRBJ2-1; 9 nucleotides match TRBD2. This CDR3 is built from 14 residues. Unmatched junction bases numbered 9, after V lost 6 bases and J lost 6 bases. The germline CDR1 and CDR2 sequences are SQVTM and ANQGSEA. The CDR3 here is CSVETSGVINEQFF. The CDR3 nucleotides are TGCAGCGTCGAGACTAGCGGAGTAATCAATGAGCAGTTCTTC.

The chain employs TRBV30 and TRBJ1-5, with 7 bases fitting TRBD1. The V and J ends lost 5 bases and 3 bases, in that order; junction bases with no gene match: 7. The germline gives CDR1 GTSNPN, CDR2 SVGIG (reference sequence). The CDR3 totals 14 residues. The CDR3 DNA follows: TGTGCCTGGCGAAGACAGGGAAACAATCAGCCCCAGCATTTT. Protein product: CAWRRQGNNQPQHF.

The J gene is TRBJ1-2, the V gene TRBV20-1; D call uncertain. Per the germline V gene, CDR1 is DFQATT and CDR2 is SNEGSKA (reference sequence). V lost 3 bases to trimming and J lost 6 bases, with 8 bases between them. CDR3 size: 11 residues. The CDR3 bases are TGCAGTGCTAGTGGAGACGATGGCTACACCTTC. It specifies CSASGDDGYTF.

This clone was observed a few times. V and J are TRBV7-9 and TRBJ2-1; D uncertain. The germline V gene has CDR1 SEHNR and CDR2 FQNEAQ (reference sequence). CDR3 length: 15 residues. V lost 5 bases, J lost 5 bases, and 16 bases lay in between. The CDR3 loop reads CASSLPPVLNNEQFF. The CDR3, as DNA: TGTGCCAGCAGCCTCCCCCCGGTTTTGAACAATGAGCAGTTCTTC.

The chain carries TRBV28 and TRBJ2-2; 8 bases are a match to TRBD1. The CDR3 sequence is 13 residues long. Germline V gene data show CDR1 as MDHEN and CDR2 as SYDVKM. V was pared by 5 bases and J by 6 bases, with 2 bases of the junction left unmatched. CDR3 loop: CASSQGAPGELFF. The CDR3 coding sequence is TGTGCCAGCAGTCAGGGGGCGCCCGGGGAGCTGTTTTTT.

This clone was detected only a few times. This sequence joins TRBV28 and TRBJ2-7; D could derive from TRBD1 or TRBD2 (5 bases each). Germline lookup yields CDR1 MDHEN and CDR2 SYDVKM. Trimming pared 5 bases from V and 0 bases from J, leaving 11 bases between. The CDR3 runs 14 residues. Here the CDR3 DNA reads TGTGCCAGCAGTCTCTGGGACGGCTCCTACGAGCAGTACTTC. Amino acid sequence: CASSLWDGSYEQYF.

V usage is TRBV9 and J usage is TRBJ2-3, with 9 positions matching TRBD2. The CDR3 consists of 18 residues. Germline V gives CDR1 SGDLS, CDR2 YYNGEE. The J segment lost 3 bases and the V segment lost 0 bases, leaving 11 bases of the junction unmatched. Here the CDR3 reads CASSVAPGMTSGTDTQYF. CDR3 in DNA: TGTGCCAGCAGCGTAGCTCCGGGCATGACTAGCGGTACAGATACGCAGTATTTT.

The chain combines TRBV20-1 with TRBJ2-1; 8 bases are shared with TRBD2. V was clipped by 2 bases and J by 9 bases; unmatched bases: 0. Germline V gives CDR1 DFQATT, CDR2 SNEGSKA (reference sequence). This CDR3 has 11 residues. The CDR3 DNA follows: TGCAGTGCTAGACTAGCGGGTGAGCAGTTCTTC. Its translation is CSARLAGEQFF.

The chain employs TRBV7-8 and TRBJ1-2; D remains ambiguous. CDR1 and CDR2 from the germline V gene are SGHVS and FQNEAQ. This CDR3 has 14 amino acids. The V end was cut by 2 bases, the J end by 8 bases, with 15 bases between. The CDR3: CASSLKSPRPGYTF. The CDR3 nucleotides read TGTGCCAGCAGCTTAAAATCACCCAGACCAGGCTACACCTTC.

This clone was observed a single time. For the CDR3, the DNA is TGTGCCAGCAGTGAAACCTTGAGGGATGGCTACACCTTC. It translates to CASSETLRDGYTF. This chain uses TRBV27 with TRBJ1-2; D is undetermined. The CDR3 spans 13 residues. Germline loops: CDR1 MNHEY, CDR2 SMNVEV (reference sequence). V lost 5 bases and J 6 bases, leaving 13 bases between the germline ends.